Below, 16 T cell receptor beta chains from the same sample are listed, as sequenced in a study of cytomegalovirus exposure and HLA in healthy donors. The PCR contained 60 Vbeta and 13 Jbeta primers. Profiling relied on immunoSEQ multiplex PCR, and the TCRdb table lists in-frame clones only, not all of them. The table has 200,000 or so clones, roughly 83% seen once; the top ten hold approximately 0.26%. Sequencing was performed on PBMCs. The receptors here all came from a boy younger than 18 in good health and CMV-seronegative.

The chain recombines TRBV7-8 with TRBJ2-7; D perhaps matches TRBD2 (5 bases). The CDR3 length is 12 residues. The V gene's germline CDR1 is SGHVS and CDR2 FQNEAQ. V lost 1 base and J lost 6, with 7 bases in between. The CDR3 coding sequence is TGTGCCAGCAGCTTAGTGAGGGCCGAGCAGTACTTC. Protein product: CASSLVRAEQYF.

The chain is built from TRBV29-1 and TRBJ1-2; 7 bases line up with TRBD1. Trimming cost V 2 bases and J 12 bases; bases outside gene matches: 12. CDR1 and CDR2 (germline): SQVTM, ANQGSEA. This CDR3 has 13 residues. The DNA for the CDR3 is TGCAGCGTTGAACACAGGGGAATTTACGGCCACACCTTC. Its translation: CSVEHRGIYGHTF.

The CDR3 spells CASSGDRVNTEAFF. The CDR3 DNA reads TGTGCCAGTAGTGGGGACAGGGTGAACACTGAAGCTTTCTTT. This sequence joins TRBV19 and TRBJ1-1; 9 nucleotides agree with TRBD1. The CDR3 contains 14 residues. V was clipped by 5 bases and J by 0 bases; unmatched bases: 1. From germline, CDR1 is LNHDA and CDR2 SQIVND (reference sequence).

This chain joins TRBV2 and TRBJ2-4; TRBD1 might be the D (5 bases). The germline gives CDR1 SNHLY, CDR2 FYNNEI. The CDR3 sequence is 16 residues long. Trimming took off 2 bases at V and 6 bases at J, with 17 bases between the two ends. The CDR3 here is CASSEPGIGAGNIQYF. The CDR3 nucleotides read TGTGCCAGCAGTGAACCAGGGATAGGAGCCGGAAACATTCAGTACTTC.

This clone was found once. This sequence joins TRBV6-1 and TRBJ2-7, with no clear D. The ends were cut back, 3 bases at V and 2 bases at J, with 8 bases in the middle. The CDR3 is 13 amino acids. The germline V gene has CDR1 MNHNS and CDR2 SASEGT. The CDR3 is CASSEGRAYEQYF. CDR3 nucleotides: TGTGCCAGCAGTGAGGGCCGAGCCTACGAGCAGTACTTC.

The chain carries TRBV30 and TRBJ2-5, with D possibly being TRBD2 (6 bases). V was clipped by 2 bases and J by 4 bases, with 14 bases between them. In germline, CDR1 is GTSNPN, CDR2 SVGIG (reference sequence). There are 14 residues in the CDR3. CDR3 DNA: TGTGCCTGGAGTCCCGACGGGCGGGGAGAGACCCAGTACTTC. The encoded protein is CAWSPDGRGETQYF.

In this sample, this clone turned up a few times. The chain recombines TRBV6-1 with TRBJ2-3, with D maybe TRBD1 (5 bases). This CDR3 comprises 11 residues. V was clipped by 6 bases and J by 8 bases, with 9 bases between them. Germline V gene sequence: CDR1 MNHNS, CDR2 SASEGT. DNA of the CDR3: TGTGCCAGCAGGGGGCTCCTTACGCAGTATTTT. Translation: CASRGLLTQYF.

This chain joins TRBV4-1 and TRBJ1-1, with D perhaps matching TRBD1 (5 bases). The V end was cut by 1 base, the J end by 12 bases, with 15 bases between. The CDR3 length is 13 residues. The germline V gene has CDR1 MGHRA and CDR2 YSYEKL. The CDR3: CASSQAGGDETFF. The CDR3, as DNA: TGCGCCAGCAGCCAAGCCGGGGGTGATGAGACTTTCTTT.

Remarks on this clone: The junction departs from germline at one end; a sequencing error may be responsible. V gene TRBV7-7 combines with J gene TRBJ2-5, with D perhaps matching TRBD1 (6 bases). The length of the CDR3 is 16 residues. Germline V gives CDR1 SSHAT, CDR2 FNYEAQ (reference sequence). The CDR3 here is CASSSVGATYMETQYF. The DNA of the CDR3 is TGTGCTAGCAGCTCGGTGGGGGCGACCTACATGGAGACCCAGTACTTC.

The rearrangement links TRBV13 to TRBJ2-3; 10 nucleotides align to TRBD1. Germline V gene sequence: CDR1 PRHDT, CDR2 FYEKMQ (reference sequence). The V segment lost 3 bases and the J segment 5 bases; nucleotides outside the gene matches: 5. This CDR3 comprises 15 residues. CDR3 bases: TGTGCCAGCAGCTTCCCCCGGGACAGGGGAGATACGCAGTATTTT. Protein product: CASSFPRDRGDTQYF. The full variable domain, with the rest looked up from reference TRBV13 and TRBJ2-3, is AAGVIQSPRHLIKEKRETATLKCYPIPRHDTVYWYQQGPGQDPQFLISFYEKMQSDKGSIPDRFSAQQFSDYHSELNMSSLELGDSALYFCASSFPRDRGDTQYFGPGTRLTVL.

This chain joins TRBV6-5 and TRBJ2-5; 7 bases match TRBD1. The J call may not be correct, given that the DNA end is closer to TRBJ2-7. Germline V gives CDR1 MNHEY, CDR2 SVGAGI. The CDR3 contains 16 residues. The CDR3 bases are TGTGCCAGCAGTTACTCGCGAGCCGGGACAGTATACGAGCAGTACTTC. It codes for CASSYSRAGTVYEQYF.

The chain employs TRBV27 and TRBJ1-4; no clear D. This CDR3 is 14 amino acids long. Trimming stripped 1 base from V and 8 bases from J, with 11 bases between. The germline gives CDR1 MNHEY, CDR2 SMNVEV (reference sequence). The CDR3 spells CASSLWSRREKLFF. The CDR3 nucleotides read TGTGCCAGCAGTTTATGGTCCCGCCGGGAAAAACTGTTTTTT.

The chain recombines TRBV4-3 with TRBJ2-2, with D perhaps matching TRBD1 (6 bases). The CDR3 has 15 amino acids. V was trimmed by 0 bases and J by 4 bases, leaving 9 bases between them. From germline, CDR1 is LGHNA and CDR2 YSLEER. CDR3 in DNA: TGCGCCAGCAGCCAAGATCTAGGGGGCACCGGGGAGCTGTTTTTT. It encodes CASSQDLGGTGELFF.

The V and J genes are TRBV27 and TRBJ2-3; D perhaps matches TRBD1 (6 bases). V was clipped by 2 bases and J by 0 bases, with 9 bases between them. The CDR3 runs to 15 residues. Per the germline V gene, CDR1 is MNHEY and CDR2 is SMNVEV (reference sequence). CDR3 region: CASSLGQLSTDTQYF. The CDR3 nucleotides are TGTGCCAGCAGTTTAGGACAGCTAAGCACAGATACGCAGTATTTT.

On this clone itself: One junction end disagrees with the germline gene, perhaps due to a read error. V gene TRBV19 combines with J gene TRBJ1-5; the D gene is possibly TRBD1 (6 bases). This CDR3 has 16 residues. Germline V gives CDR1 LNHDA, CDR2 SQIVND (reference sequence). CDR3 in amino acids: CASSTQGLRGNQPRHF. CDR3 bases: TGTGCCAGTAGTACACAGGGACTACGAGGCAATCAGCCCCGGCATTTT.

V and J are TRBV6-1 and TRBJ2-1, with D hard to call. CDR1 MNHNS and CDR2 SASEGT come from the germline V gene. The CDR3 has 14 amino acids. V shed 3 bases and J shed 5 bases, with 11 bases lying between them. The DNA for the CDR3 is TGTGCCAGCAGTGAGCTTAGACGGGACAATGAGCAGTTCTTC. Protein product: CASSELRRDNEQFF.